What follows are 2 T cell receptor beta chains derived from one specimen sequenced in a study of cytomegalovirus exposure and HLA in healthy donors. Vbeta (60) and Jbeta (13) primers were used in the PCR. Sequencing used immunoSEQ multiplex PCR; TCRdb keeps in-frame clones, though not all of them. The sample records about 110,000 clones, around 82% being singletons. Sequenced sample: PBMCs. The origin of the receptors is a woman between 25 and 40 years old in good health and CMV-seropositive.

The chain has TRBV10-3 and TRBJ2-1; D is uncertain. Germline assignment: CDR1 ENHRY and CDR2 SYGVKD. Trimming stripped 2 bases from V and 5 bases from J, with 10 bases between. The CDR3 is 14 amino acids. The CDR3 reads CAISEAVRNNEQFF. CDR3 nucleotide sequence: TGTGCCATCAGTGAGGCAGTCAGGAACAATGAGCAGTTCTTC.

This CDR3 reads CASSLRGGSYEQYF. The CDR3 DNA reads TGTGCCAGCAGCTTGAGGGGCGGAAGCTACGAGCAGTACTTC. This sequence joins TRBV5-6 and TRBJ2-7, with a possible D match to TRBD1 (5 bases). Germline V lookup: CDR1 SGHDT, CDR2 YYEEEE. The CDR3 is 14 residues long. Trimming removed 1 base at V and 3 bases at J, with 11 bases between.